One sample yielded the 31 T cell receptor beta chains listed below, sequenced in a study of T cell changes during pregnancy in multiple sclerosis. The data were produced by immunoSEQ multiplex PCR, yet TCRdb's version contains in-frame clones alone and is incomplete. The data hold 65,000 to 90,000 clones, with about 93% observed a single time. Here the sequenced sample was CD4+ T cells from peripheral blood mononuclear cells, taken after pregnancy. The receptors come from a female donor with multiple sclerosis, enrolled in a pregnancy study.

V gene TRBV6-1 combines with J gene TRBJ2-1, with D maybe TRBD2 (6 bases). The V and J ends lost 6 bases and 0 bases respectively, with 12 bases between them. Per the germline V gene, CDR1 is MNHNS and CDR2 is SASEGT. This CDR3 region has 15 residues. CDR3 DNA sequence: TGTGCCAGCAGAGGAGTCGGGGGCTCCTACAATGAGCAGTTCTTC. This encodes CASRGVGGSYNEQFF.

In this sample, this clone turned up once. J is TRBJ1-2 and V is TRBV25-1, with D unclear. V lost 4 bases, J lost 0 bases, and 12 bases lay in between. The CDR3 is 15 residues long. Germline CDR1 reads MGHDK; CDR2 reads SYGVNS. The CDR3 loop is CASSANSPSNYGYTF. CDR3 coding DNA: TGTGCCAGCAGTGCCAACAGCCCCTCTAACTATGGCTACACCTTC.

V and J are TRBV15 and TRBJ1-5, with 9 bases that match TRBD1. Germline lookup yields CDR1 LNHNV and CDR2 YYDKDF (reference sequence). This CDR3 is built from 19 residues. The J segment lost 0 bases and the V segment lost 2 bases, leaving 11 bases of the junction unmatched. The CDR3 DNA sequence: TGTGCCACCAGCAGAAGCCGGGACAGGGCGGGTATTAGCAATCAGCCCCAGCATTTT. Amino acid sequence: CATSRSRDRAGISNQPQHF.

The chain links TRBV4-1 to TRBJ2-1; tentative D call: TRBD1 (5 bases). Germline V gene sequence: CDR1 MGHRA, CDR2 YSYEKL. Trimming pared 0 bases from V and 1 base from J, leaving 13 bases between. The CDR3 spans 17 residues. CDR3 sequence reads: CASSQDKQGSSYNEQFF. DNA for the CDR3: TGCGCCAGCAGCCAAGATAAGCAGGGATCGTCCTACAATGAGCAGTTCTTC.

CDR3 DNA sequence: TGTGCCAGCAGTGAAGAGACTGTATTTGAAGAGCAGTACTTC. Its protein is CASSEETVFEEQYF. The gene calls are TRBV6-1 and TRBJ2-7; D is unclear. This CDR3 region has 14 residues. Trimming removed 1 base at V and 7 bases at J, with 14 bases between. Germline V gene lookup returns CDR1 MNHNS and CDR2 SASEGT.

The rearrangement links TRBV7-9 to TRBJ2-5; D possibly corresponds to TRBD1 (6 bases). Between the trimmed V and J ends, which lost 4 bases and 5 bases, there was a span of 17 bases. Germline V CDR1 and CDR2: SEHNR, FQNEAQ (reference sequence). This CDR3 contains 15 residues. The CDR3 loop is CASSWATGQGETQYF. CDR3 in DNA: TGTGCCAGCAGCTGGGCGACAGGTCAAGGGGAGACCCAGTACTTC.

The chain employs TRBV19 and TRBJ2-3; possibly TRBD1 for D (6 bases). The V gene's germline CDR1 is LNHDA and CDR2 SQIVND (reference sequence). The CDR3 is made up of 14 amino acids. V lost 7 bases and J lost 4, with 15 bases in between. For the CDR3, the DNA is TGTGCCAGTACTCAACAGGGCTCGGCAGATACGCAGTATTTT. It codes for CASTQQGSADTQYF.

The genes are TRBV5-1 and TRBJ2-7, with a possible D match to TRBD1 (6 bases). This CDR3 spans 14 amino acids. CDR1 and CDR2 (germline): SGHRS, YFSETQ. The V gene lost 3 bases and the J gene lost 3 bases, with 13 bases spanning the gap. In DNA form, the CDR3 reads TGCGCCAGCAGCTATGGGACACGTAACTACGAGCAGTACTTC. This encodes CASSYGTRNYEQYF.

V usage is TRBV15 and J usage is TRBJ2-1; D perhaps matches TRBD2 (5 bases). V lost 0 bases and J lost 9, with 9 bases in between. This CDR3 comprises 13 residues. Germline V gene data show CDR1 as LNHNV and CDR2 as YYDKDF (reference sequence). CDR3 DNA sequence: TGTGCCACCAGCAGAGAGGGAACTAGTGAGCAGTTCTTC. It codes for CATSREGTSEQFF.

The chain carries TRBV5-1 and TRBJ2-5, with D possibly TRBD2 on 5 matching bases. The CDR3 totals 15 residues. CDR1 is SGHRS, CDR2 YFSETQ, per germline. V lost 0 bases and J 5 bases, leaving 14 bases between the germline ends. This CDR3 reads CASSLDGPKRETQYF. The CDR3 bases are TGCGCCAGCAGCTTGGATGGCCCGAAGCGGGAGACCCAGTACTTC.

V is TRBV7-9 and J is TRBJ1-2, with 8 bases lining up with TRBD1. The CDR3 is 15 amino acids. V shed 5 bases, J shed 2 bases, and the junction held 7 bases outside the gene matches. Germline V gene sequence: CDR1 SEHNR, CDR2 FQNEAQ (reference sequence). The CDR3 is CASSPVWTGNYGYTF. CDR3 in DNA: TGTGCCAGCAGCCCGGTCTGGACAGGGAACTATGGCTACACCTTC.

The chain uses TRBV5-1 and TRBJ1-1, with D maybe TRBD1 (6 bases). The CDR3 length is 14 residues. CDR1 is SGHRS and CDR2 is YFSETQ in the germline V gene. Trimming shortened V by 5 bases and J by 0 bases, and 11 bases separated the two germline ends. The CDR3 protein is CASRRQEMNTEAFF. CDR3 DNA sequence: TGCGCCAGCAGGCGACAGGAGATGAACACTGAAGCTTTCTTT.

This rearrangement joins TRBV25-1 to TRBJ2-3; D remains unclear. V shed 3 bases and J shed 4 bases, with 8 bases lying between them. The CDR3 runs 13 residues. The germline V gene encodes CDR1 MGHDK and CDR2 SYGVNS. The CDR3 protein is CASSDSRADTQYF. In DNA form, the CDR3 reads TGTGCCAGCAGTGATTCACGGGCAGATACGCAGTATTTT.

The V and J genes are TRBV6-1 and TRBJ1-6, with unresolved D. Per the germline V gene, CDR1 is MNHNS and CDR2 is SASEGT. V was shortened by 8 bases and J by 3 bases, with 5 bases between the two germline ends. The CDR3 sequence is 12 residues long. CDR3 nucleotide sequence: TGTGCCAGCCAGGACTATAATTCACCCCTCCACTTT. As protein: CASQDYNSPLHF.

The V and J genes are TRBV5-1 and TRBJ2-2; TRBD1 aligns across 7 bases. CDR1 is SGHRS, CDR2 YFSETQ, per germline. CDR3 size: 15 residues. V was clipped by 0 bases and J by 5 bases; unmatched bases: 4. Here the CDR3 DNA reads TGCGCCAGCAGCTTGGACAGGGGTCGGACCGGGGAGCTGTTTTTT. This encodes CASSLDRGRTGELFF.

The genes are TRBV10-3 and TRBJ2-7; TRBD2 matches at 7 bases. The CDR3 runs to 12 residues. J gave up 2 bases and V 6 bases, and 1 base lay outside the gene matches. CDR1 and CDR2 (germline): ENHRY, SYGVKD. CDR3 sequence reads: CAISAGAYEQYF. The CDR3, as DNA: TGTGCCATCAGCGCGGGGGCCTACGAGCAGTACTTC.

This chain uses TRBV19 with TRBJ1-4; 7 bases align to TRBD1. The CDR3 runs 15 residues. In germline, CDR1 is LNHDA, CDR2 SQIVND (reference sequence). V shed 6 bases and J 6 bases; nucleotides not matched to a gene: 10. For the CDR3, the DNA is TGTGCCAGTAGCCCAAACACAGGGGCGGATGAAAAACTGTTTTTT. Protein sequence: CASSPNTGADEKLFF. Full variable domain (outside the CDR3, taken from reference TRBV19 and TRBJ1-4): DGGITQSPKYLFRKEGQNVTLSCEQNLNHDAMYWYRQDPGQGLRLIYYSQIVNDFQKGDIAEGYSVSREKKESFPLTVTSAQKNPTAFYLCASSPNTGADEKLFFGSGTQLSVL.

The count of this clone is one. V gene TRBV2 combines with J gene TRBJ1-1; 7 bases map to TRBD1. V lost 3 bases and J lost 5; bases outside the gene matches: 6. Germline V gene sequence: CDR1 SNHLY, CDR2 FYNNEI. The CDR3 contains 14 residues. CDR3 sequence reads: CASSDATGRTEAFF. Written as DNA, the CDR3 is TGTGCCAGCAGTGATGCGACAGGGCGGACTGAAGCTTTCTTT.

The chain uses TRBV19 and TRBJ1-2; 8 bases map to TRBD1. Germline CDR1 LNHDA, CDR2 SQIVND (reference sequence). Germline trimming cut 5 bases from V and 8 bases from J; bases unmatched to any gene: 10. The length of the CDR3 is 14 residues. The CDR3 reads CASSDTRQGMGYTF. The CDR3 DNA reads TGTGCCAGTAGTGACACCCGACAGGGGATGGGCTACACCTTC.

The chain has TRBV28 and TRBJ2-1; D is perhaps TRBD2 (6 bases). Germline V gene data show CDR1 as MDHEN and CDR2 as SYDVKM. V was clipped by 3 bases and J by 3 bases, with 12 bases between them. The CDR3 length is 15 residues. CDR3 DNA sequence: TGTGCCAGCAGTTTCCAAGGACTATTCTACAATGAGCAGTTCTTC. This translates into CASSFQGLFYNEQFF. The entire variable domain, with the rest obtained from reference TRBV28 and TRBJ2-1, is as follows: DVKVTQSSRYLVKRTGEKVFLECVQDMDHENMFWYRQDPGLGLRLIYFSYDVKMKEKGDIPEGYSVSREKKERFSLILESASTNQTSMYLCASSFQGLFYNEQFFGPGTRLTVL.

The chain joins TRBV6-5 to TRBJ2-3; TRBD2 might be the D (6 bases). This CDR3 has 13 amino acids. The ends were cut back, 7 bases at V and 4 bases at J, with 12 bases in the middle. Germline V gene sequence: CDR1 MNHEY, CDR2 SVGAGI. The CDR3 nucleotides read TGTGCCAGCACTTCTTCGGGGGCAGATACGCAGTATTTT. Its protein is CASTSSGADTQYF.

V is TRBV9 and J is TRBJ2-1; D possibly corresponds to TRBD1 (6 bases). The CDR3 is made up of 15 amino acids. In germline, CDR1 is SGDLS, CDR2 YYNGEE. V was trimmed by 2 bases and J by 2 bases, leaving 11 bases between them. Here the CDR3 reads CASSVTGQPYNEQFF. The CDR3 DNA follows: TGTGCCAGCAGCGTCACGGGACAACCCTACAATGAGCAGTTCTTC. Full variable domain (rest looked up from reference TRBV9 and TRBJ2-1): DSGVTQTPKHLITATGQRVTLRCSPRSGDLSVYWYQQSLDQGLQFLIQYYNGEERAKGNILERFSAQQFPDLHSELNLSSLELGDSALYFCASSVTGQPYNEQFFGPGTRLTVL.

V and J are TRBV18 and TRBJ2-4; 8 positions agree with TRBD1. The germline V gene has CDR1 KGHSH and CDR2 LQKENI. CDR3 size: 19 residues. With V trimmed by 3 bases and J by 6 bases, 19 bases remained unmatched. The CDR3 DNA reads TGTGCCAGCTCACCGGGCTGGAGCAGGGGGCAACCTCTTAGAAACATTCAGTACTTC. This sequence encodes CASSPGWSRGQPLRNIQYF.

This clone was picked up one time. This chain connects TRBV11-1 to TRBJ2-5; TRBD2 matches 7 bases. CDR1 is SGHAT and CDR2 is FQDESV in the germline V gene (reference sequence). This CDR3 is built from 17 residues. After removal of 1 base from V and 2 bases from J, the junction contained 10 bases not matched to a gene. In DNA, the CDR3 is TGTGCCAGCAGCTTAGATGTGTGGAGGGAGGGGCAAGAGACCCAGTACTTC. This encodes CASSLDVWREGQETQYF.

The CDR3 sequence: CASYRTGDYEQYF. CDR3 sequence (DNA): TGTGCCAGCTATCGGACAGGGGACTACGAGCAGTACTTC. V usage is TRBV5-5 and J usage is TRBJ2-7, with 9 positions matching TRBD1. CDR3 size: 13 residues. Per the germline V gene, CDR1 is SGHKS and CDR2 is YYEKEE (reference sequence). With 7 bases clipped from V and 3 bases from J, the junction kept 5 bases outside the gene matches.

The chain has TRBV5-6 and TRBJ2-5, with TRBD1 as a possible D gene (6 bases). CDR1 SGHDT and CDR2 YYEEEE come from the germline V gene. V was cut by 4 bases and J by 5 bases, with 18 bases left in between. There are 15 residues in the CDR3. The CDR3 DNA reads as TGTGCCAGCAGCCCCGTGGACAGTGGGATGGAGACCCAGTACTTC. It codes for CASSPVDSGMETQYF.

The chain couples TRBV4-2 to TRBJ2-2; TRBD2 agrees at 12 bases. The germline gives CDR1 LGHNA, CDR2 YNFKEQ. J gave up 1 base and V 3 bases, and 3 bases lay outside the gene matches. The CDR3 has 17 residues. The CDR3, as DNA: TGTGCCAGCAGCCAGGAGGGACTAGCGGGGAACACCGGGGAGCTGTTTTTT. The encoded protein is CASSQEGLAGNTGELFF.

A few counts support this clone. V gene TRBV30 combines with J gene TRBJ1-5; D is ambiguous. Germline CDR1 GTSNPN, CDR2 SVGIG (reference sequence). This CDR3 contains 13 residues. Trimming took off 2 bases at V and 0 bases at J, with 5 bases between the two ends. CDR3 DNA sequence: TGTGCCTGGAGTCACGGTAGCAATCAGCCCCAGCATTTT. It specifies CAWSHGSNQPQHF.

The rearrangement links TRBV29-1 to TRBJ2-1, with D unclear. This CDR3 is built from 10 residues. In germline, CDR1 is SQVTM, CDR2 ANQGSEA. The V end lost 6 bases, the J end lost 8 bases, and 8 bases lay between the germline ends. CDR3 in DNA: TGCAGCGTGGGCTTCGATGAGCAGTTCTTC. Translating gives CSVGFDEQFF.

The V call is TRBV9, the J call TRBJ2-1; 9 nucleotides align to TRBD2. Germline loops: CDR1 SGDLS, CDR2 YYNGEE. The length of the CDR3 is 14 residues. After removal of 4 bases from V and 5 bases from J, the junction contained 4 bases not matched to a gene. The CDR3 spells CASSPSGRNNEQFF. In DNA, the CDR3 is TGTGCCAGCAGCCCCAGCGGGAGGAACAATGAGCAGTTCTTC.

The chain carries TRBV19 and TRBJ2-1; D remains ambiguous. Germline assignment: CDR1 LNHDA and CDR2 SQIVND (reference sequence). The ends were cut back, 1 base at V and 0 bases at J, with 7 bases in the middle. The length of the CDR3 is 15 residues. The CDR3 DNA follows: TGTGCCAGTAGTATAGGGCGGAGCTCCTACAATGAGCAGTTCTTC. It specifies CASSIGRSSYNEQFF.